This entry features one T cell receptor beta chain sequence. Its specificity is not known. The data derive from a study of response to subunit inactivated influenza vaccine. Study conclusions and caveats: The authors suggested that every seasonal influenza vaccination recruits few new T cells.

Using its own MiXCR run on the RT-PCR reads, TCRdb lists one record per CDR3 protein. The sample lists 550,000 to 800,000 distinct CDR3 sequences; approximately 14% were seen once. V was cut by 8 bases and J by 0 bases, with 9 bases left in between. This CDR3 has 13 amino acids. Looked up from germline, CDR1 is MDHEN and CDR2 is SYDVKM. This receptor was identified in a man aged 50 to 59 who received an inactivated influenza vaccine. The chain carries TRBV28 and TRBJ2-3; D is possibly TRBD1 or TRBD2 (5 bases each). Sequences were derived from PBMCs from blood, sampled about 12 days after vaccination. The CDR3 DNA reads TGTGCCAGCCGGGACCATAGCACAGATACGCAGTATTTT. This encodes CASRDHSTDTQYF.